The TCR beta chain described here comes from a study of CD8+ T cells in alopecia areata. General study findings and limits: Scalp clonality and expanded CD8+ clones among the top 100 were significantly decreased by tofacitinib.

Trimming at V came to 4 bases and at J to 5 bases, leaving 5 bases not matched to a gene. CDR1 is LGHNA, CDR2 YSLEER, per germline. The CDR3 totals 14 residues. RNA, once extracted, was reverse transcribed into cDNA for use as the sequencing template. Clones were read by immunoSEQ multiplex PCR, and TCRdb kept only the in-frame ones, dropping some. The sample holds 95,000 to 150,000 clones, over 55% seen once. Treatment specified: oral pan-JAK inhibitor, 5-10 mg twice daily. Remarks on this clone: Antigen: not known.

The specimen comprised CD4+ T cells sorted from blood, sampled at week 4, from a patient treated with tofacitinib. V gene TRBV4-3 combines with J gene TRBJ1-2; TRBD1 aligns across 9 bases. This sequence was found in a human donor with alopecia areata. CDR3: CASSLRTGEYGYTF. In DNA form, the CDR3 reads TGCGCCAGCAGCCTAAGGACAGGGGAGTATGGCTACACCTTC.